The 23 T cell receptor beta chains in this list originate from one sample, sequenced in a study of T cell responses to AZD1222 COVID-19 vaccine (dated by TCRdb to the early 2020s). In light of the paper, this sample's time point label describes: baseline before first vaccination. The library was obtained by the immunoSEQ multiplex PCR assay. TCRdb obtained this table from immuneACCESS and retained in-frame rearrangements with V and J assigned. These tables miss some clones; where compared with another copy, unresolved V genes account for less than half of the shortfall, and the remainder is unexplained. For this sample the table gives about 94,000 clones, of which 90% were detected only once. The top ten clones comprise roughly 9% of the sample. The source was peripheral blood, collected on day 0 of AZD1222 vaccination. These receptors all come from an adult in good health.

The J gene is TRBJ2-7, the V gene TRBV7-8; weak D call: TRBD1 (6 bases). CDR3 length equals 12 residues. Between the trimmed V and J ends, which lost 3 bases and 7 bases, there was a span of 10 bases. Germline CDR1 SGHVS, CDR2 FQNEAQ. The CDR3 bases are TGTGCCAGCAGCTTTGGGACACCGGAGCAGTACTTC. Translating gives CASSFGTPEQYF. Full variable domain (missing parts from reference TRBV7-8 and TRBJ2-7): GAGVSQSPRYKVAKRGQDVALRCDPISGHVSLFWYQQALGQGPEFLTYFQNEAQLDKSGLPSDRFFAERPEGSVSTLKIQRTQQEDSAVYLCASSFGTPEQYFGPGTRLTVT.

The chain couples TRBV18 to TRBJ2-7; D is perhaps TRBD1 or TRBD2 (5 bases each). V was trimmed by 2 bases and J by 0 bases, leaving 11 bases between them. The CDR3 spans 15 residues. CDR1 and CDR2 from the germline V gene are KGHSH and LQKENI. The DNA of the CDR3 is TGTGCCAGCTCACCAGTCAGGGAGAGCTCCTACGAGCAGTACTTC. As protein: CASSPVRESSYEQYF.

The CDR3: CASSLGLEGLKAFF. CDR3 DNA sequence: TGTGCCAGCAGCTTAGGATTGGAGGGGTTGAAGGCTTTCTTT. V gene TRBV7-9 combines with J gene TRBJ1-1; D perhaps matches TRBD1 (5 bases). V was clipped by 1 base and J by 11 bases, with 17 bases between them. Germline assignment: CDR1 SEHNR and CDR2 FQNEAQ (reference sequence). The length of the CDR3 is 14 residues.

This clone was counted once. This rearrangement joins TRBV19 to TRBJ1-5, with D uncertain. CDR1 and CDR2 from the germline V gene are LNHDA and SQIVND (reference sequence). V was clipped by 4 bases and J by 7 bases, with 11 bases between them. The CDR3 has 13 residues. The CDR3 reads CASSNQSRQPQHF. The DNA of the CDR3 is TGTGCCAGTAGTAACCAAAGCAGGCAGCCCCAGCATTTT.

The CDR3 protein is CASSPWAGGQETQYF. The DNA of the CDR3 is TGTGCCAGCAGCCCCTGGGCGGGGGGCCAAGAGACCCAGTACTTC. The chain recombines TRBV7-2 with TRBJ2-5, with 8 bases fitting TRBD2. CDR1 is SGHTA, CDR2 FQGNSA, per germline. The V gene end was trimmed by 5 bases and the J gene end by 1 base; junction bases not matched to a gene: 6. The length of the CDR3 is 15 residues.

This clone was seen only once. The chain carries TRBV19 and TRBJ1-4; 7 bases line up with TRBD1. Trimming removed 3 bases from V and 7 bases from J; junction bases left unmatched: 5. Germline assignment: CDR1 LNHDA and CDR2 SQIVND (reference sequence). There are 14 residues in the CDR3. CDR3 amino acids: CASSIGGTAEKLFF. The CDR3 DNA reads TGTGCCAGTAGTATCGGTGGGACAGCTGAAAAACTGTTTTTT.

The chain has TRBV3-1 (or the pseudogene TRBV3-2) and TRBJ2-3; 12 nucleotides line up with TRBD2. The CDR3 spans 16 residues. Germline V gene sequence: CDR1 LGHDT, CDR2 YNNKEL (reference sequence). J lost 6 bases, V lost 4 bases, and 8 bases had no gene match. CDR3 in amino acids: CASSLTSGGPGDTQYF. As DNA, the CDR3 is TGTGCCAGCAGCCTAACTAGCGGGGGGCCGGGGGATACGCAGTATTTT.

V gene TRBV12-3 or TRBV12-4 combines with J gene TRBJ2-7; D not resolved. With 1 base removed from V and 3 bases from J, the gap between germline ends came to 4 bases. The CDR3 runs 12 residues. The CDR3 loop reads CASSLDNYEQYF. The DNA for the CDR3 is TGTGCCAGCAGTTTAGACAACTACGAGCAGTACTTC.

The chain carries TRBV3-1 (or the pseudogene TRBV3-2) and TRBJ2-7; no definite D call. The germline CDR1 and CDR2 sequences are LGHDT and YNNKEL (reference sequence). The CDR3 is made up of 14 amino acids. The V end was cut by 4 bases, the J end by 9 bases, with 19 bases between. CDR3 residues: CASSPSGSYVGQYF. The CDR3 nucleotides read TGTGCCAGCAGCCCCTCTGGCAGTTACGTCGGGCAGTACTTC.

This chain links TRBV6-5 with TRBJ1-5, with D possibly matching TRBD1 (6 bases). Deletions cut 6 bases from V and 1 base from J, with 10 bases between. CDR3 length: 14 amino acids. Germline CDR1 is MNHEY and CDR2 is SVGAGI. The DNA for the CDR3 is TGTGCCAGCAGCGGACAGCGGAGCAATCAGCCCCAGCATTTT. Translating it yields CASSGQRSNQPQHF.

This chain uses TRBV5-1 with TRBJ1-1; weak D call: TRBD1 (6 bases). V lost 7 bases and J 1 base, leaving 14 bases between the germline ends. Looked up from germline, CDR1 is SGHRS and CDR2 is YFSETQ. The CDR3 loop spans 14 amino acids. CDR3 bases: TGCGCCAGCTCCATTAGGACAGCGAACACTGAAGCTTTCTTT. This gives the protein CASSIRTANTEAFF.

The V call is TRBV25-1, the J call TRBJ2-3; D is perhaps TRBD1 (6 bases). This CDR3 contains 11 residues. V lost 8 bases, J lost 6 bases, and 9 bases lay in between. Germline CDR1 reads MGHDK; CDR2 reads SYGVNS. DNA for the CDR3: TGTGCCAGCTCGAGGGGGGATACGCAGTATTTT. It codes for CASSRGDTQYF.

The rearrangement joins TRBV13 to TRBJ2-3; D not certain. This CDR3 contains 11 residues. Between the trimmed V and J ends, which lost 5 bases and 6 bases, there was a span of 6 bases. The V gene's germline CDR1 is PRHDT and CDR2 FYEKMQ (reference sequence). The CDR3 DNA is TGTGCCAGCAGCATACTTGATACGCAGTATTTT. The encoded protein is CASSILDTQYF.

The J gene is TRBJ2-1, the V gene TRBV3-1 (or the pseudogene TRBV3-2); no firm D call. Per the germline V gene, CDR1 is LGHDT and CDR2 is YNNKEL (reference sequence). V lost 2 bases and J lost 3, with 11 bases in between. CDR3 length: 15 residues. CDR3 in DNA: TGTGCCAGCAGCCAATTTAACGGAGTCTACAATGAGCAGTTCTTC. Residues: CASSQFNGVYNEQFF.

The rearrangement links TRBV3-1 (or the pseudogene TRBV3-2) to TRBJ2-5; no firm D call. CDR1 and CDR2 (germline): LGHDT, YNNKEL (reference sequence). The CDR3 loop spans 13 amino acids. V lost 1 base and J lost 1, with 4 bases in between. The CDR3 loop reads CASSQGSQETQYF. CDR3 bases: TGTGCCAGCAGCCAAGGCAGCCAAGAGACCCAGTACTTC.

This clone came up once. The rearrangement joins TRBV7-2 to TRBJ2-4; D is unclear. CDR3 length: 15 amino acids. The ends were cut back, 2 bases at V and 7 bases at J, with 15 bases in the middle. Germline V CDR1 and CDR2: SGHTA, FQGNSA. This chain's CDR3 is CASSLSNANMNIQYF. The DNA of the CDR3 is TGTGCCAGCAGCTTATCGAACGCGAATATGAACATTCAGTACTTC.

V gene TRBV27 combines with J gene TRBJ1-5, with D uncertain. In germline, CDR1 is MNHEY, CDR2 SMNVEV (reference sequence). CDR3 length equals 14 residues. Trimming cost V 2 bases and J 5 bases, with 10 bases left between them. The CDR3 nucleotides read TGTGCCAGCAGTTTAAGGTCCAACTATCAGCCCCAGCATTTT. Translating gives CASSLRSNYQPQHF.

The chain links TRBV6-5 to TRBJ2-3; the match to TRBD2 covers 7 bases. This CDR3 is 14 amino acids long. Germline V gene data show CDR1 as MNHEY and CDR2 as SVGAGI. V was pared by 5 bases and J by 5 bases, with 7 bases of the junction left unmatched. The CDR3 DNA sequence: TGTGCCAGCAGTACTCGGACGGGGGGAGATACGCAGTATTTT. Translated: CASSTRTGGDTQYF.

This chain uses TRBV4-3 with TRBJ1-6, with D unclear. There are 13 residues in the CDR3. The germline CDR1 and CDR2 sequences are LGHNA and YSLEER. The V and J ends lost 6 bases and 7 bases respectively, with 10 bases between them. The CDR3 is CASRIGINSPLHF. CDR3 sequence (DNA): TGCGCCAGCAGGATAGGGATCAATTCACCCCTCCACTTT.

The gene calls are TRBV11-2 and TRBJ2-7, with 8 nucleotides matching TRBD1. The germline CDR1 and CDR2 sequences are SGHAT and FQNNGV. The junction had 7 bases not matched to a gene; V was cut back by 0 bases and J by 3 bases. The CDR3 sequence is 16 residues long. The DNA of the CDR3 is TGTGCCAGCAGCTTAGACGGTGGGACAGGCTTCTACGAGCAGTACTTC. The encoded protein is CASSLDGGTGFYEQYF.

The rearrangement joins TRBV3-1 (or the pseudogene TRBV3-2) to TRBJ1-1, with TRBD1 as a possible D gene (5 bases). V was pared by 4 bases and J by 3 bases, with 15 bases between. This CDR3 is 15 amino acids long. In germline, CDR1 is LGHDT, CDR2 YNNKEL (reference sequence). The CDR3 spells CASSRTGTGYTEAFF. The DNA of the CDR3 is TGTGCCAGCAGCCGAACAGGAACTGGGTACACTGAAGCTTTCTTT.

The rearrangement joins TRBV6-5 to TRBJ1-2, with D possibly TRBD1 on 6 matching bases. Per germline, CDR1 MNHEY and CDR2 SVGAGI. There are 14 residues in the CDR3. Trimming shortened V by 4 bases and J by 6 bases, and 15 bases separated the two germline ends. CDR3 region: CASSSSTGRNGYTF. In DNA form, the CDR3 reads TGTGCCAGCAGTTCGAGCACAGGGCGGAATGGCTACACCTTC.

The rearrangement uses TRBV5-1 and TRBJ2-3; possibly TRBD1 for D (6 bases). With 5 bases removed from V and 2 bases from J, the gap between germline ends came to 15 bases. The CDR3 totals 15 residues. Germline V gives CDR1 SGHRS, CDR2 YFSETQ. Here the CDR3 reads CASRIQGSTTDTQYF. CDR3 in DNA: TGCGCCAGCAGAATCCAGGGGTCAACCACAGATACGCAGTATTTT. The full variable domain, with the rest looked up from reference TRBV5-1 and TRBJ2-3, is KAGVTQTPRYLIKTRGQQVTLSCSPISGHRSVSWYQQTPGQGLQFLFEYFSETQRNKGNFPGRFSGRQFSNSRSEMNVSTLELGDSALYLCASRIQGSTTDTQYFGPGTRLTVL.